These 19 T cell receptor beta chains were sequenced from one sample in a study of T cell responses to AZD1222 COVID-19 vaccine. Here immunoSEQ multiplex PCR was the method, and the copy in TCRdb shows in-frame clones only, minus some. The sample consists of around 100,000 clones, about 90% of them appearing once. Sequenced here: peripheral blood, sampled on day 0 of AZD1222 vaccination. These receptors were obtained from an adult in good health.

The chain carries TRBV2 and TRBJ1-1; D is perhaps TRBD1 (5 bases). CDR1 SNHLY and CDR2 FYNNEI come from the germline V gene. The CDR3 has 15 residues. Trimming stripped 6 bases from V and 6 bases from J, with 20 bases between. The chain's CDR3 is CASRTTFPGRSEAFF. The CDR3 nucleotides are TGTGCCAGCAGGACGACATTTCCAGGGAGGTCTGAAGCTTTCTTT.

The J gene is TRBJ1-2, the V gene TRBV6-2 or TRBV6-3; D unresolved. The V gene's germline CDR1 is MNHEY and CDR2 SVGEGT. V gave up 4 bases and J gave up 3 bases, with 6 bases separating them. The CDR3 contains 12 residues. The CDR3 DNA reads as TGTGCCAGCAGTTTTCCGGACTATGGCTACACCTTC. This sequence encodes CASSFPDYGYTF.

The chain carries TRBV6-5 and TRBJ2-1, with 10 nucleotides matching TRBD1. This CDR3 has 14 residues. Germline trimming cut 8 bases from V and 9 bases from J; bases unmatched to any gene: 10. Germline values: CDR1 MNHEY, CDR2 SVGAGI. The CDR3 here is CASQPRTGGFEQFF. For the CDR3, the DNA is TGTGCCAGCCAACCTAGGACAGGGGGTTTTGAGCAGTTCTTC.

The rearrangement links TRBV5-5 to TRBJ1-3, with TRBD1 as a possible D gene (6 bases). Germline CDR1 reads SGHKS; CDR2 reads YYEKEE (reference sequence). Trimming shortened V by 0 bases and J by 4 bases, and 11 bases separated the two germline ends. This CDR3 is 15 amino acids long. The CDR3 bases are TGTGCCAGCAGCTTGGGAGGGACAAGGGGAAACACCATATATTTT. Encoded protein: CASSLGGTRGNTIYF.

The chain combines TRBV29-1 with TRBJ2-1; D might be TRBD1 or TRBD2, each matching 5 bases. V was pared by 2 bases and J by 1 base, with 15 bases between. Germline V gene data show CDR1 as SQVTM and CDR2 as ANQGSEA. CDR3 size: 16 residues. CDR3 nucleotides: TGCAGCGTTGAATCCACTGGGGGATTATCCTACAATGAGCAGTTCTTC. Translated: CSVESTGGLSYNEQFF.

The J gene is TRBJ2-5, the V gene TRBV1; whether TRBD1, the table's D call, matches the DNA was not checked. TRBV1 has pseudogene status. The CDR3 length is 15 residues. CDR3 DNA sequence: TGCACCAGCAGCCAGGGAGACAGGTTCCAAGAGACCCAGTACTTC. Amino acids: CTSSQGDRFQETQYF.

CDR3 protein: CASSLGQGNEKLFF. The CDR3 DNA reads TGTGCCAGCAGCTTAGGGCAGGGGAATGAAAAACTGTTTTTT. The chain employs TRBV5-8 and TRBJ1-4; a weak D match, TRBD1 (6 bases). The CDR3 sequence is 14 residues long. Germline CDR1 reads SGHTS; CDR2 reads YDEGEE. V was clipped by 2 bases and J by 5 bases, with 10 bases between them.

This chain uses TRBV18 with TRBJ1-1; no definite D call. The CDR3 length is 14 residues. Germline CDR1 KGHSH, CDR2 LQKENI. Trimming took 2 bases from V and 4 from J, leaving 11 bases between them. CDR3 sequence reads: CASSPNPGSTEAFF. The CDR3 nucleotides are TGTGCCAGCTCACCAAACCCCGGCAGCACTGAAGCTTTCTTT.

The rearrangement joins TRBV7-3 to TRBJ2-2, with a weak D call TRBD1 (7 bases). Trimming cost V 4 bases and J 4 bases, with 13 bases left between them. The CDR3 extends over 15 amino acids. Germline V CDR1 and CDR2: SGHTA, FQGTGA. The CDR3 region is CASSSRQGGTGELFF. The DNA of the CDR3 is TGTGCCAGCAGCTCTCGACAGGGAGGCACCGGGGAGCTGTTTTTT.

The chain couples TRBV6-2 or TRBV6-3 to TRBJ2-1, with 11 bases fitting TRBD2. CDR1 and CDR2 from the germline V gene are MNHEY and SVGEGT. V was clipped by 2 bases and J by 6 bases; unmatched bases: 3. The CDR3 runs to 15 residues. CDR3 DNA: TGTGCCAGCAGTTACGTAGCGGGGGGGGGCAATGAGCAGTTCTTC. As protein: CASSYVAGGGNEQFF.

In DNA form, the CDR3 reads TGTGCCAGCAGTTATTGGGTTCTCGGGACAGGGGGGACCAAAAACATTCAGTACTTC. It specifies CASSYWVLGTGGTKNIQYF. The chain links TRBV6-9 to TRBJ2-4; 11 nucleotides agree with TRBD1. Germline loops: CDR1 MNHGY, CDR2 SVAAGI. The CDR3 is 19 amino acids. V dropped 1 base and J dropped 2; count of bases not matched to a gene: 10.

V gene TRBV5-5 combines with J gene TRBJ1-1, with 7 bases that match TRBD1. V lost 3 bases to trimming and J lost 6 bases; unmatched junction nucleotides: 11. The CDR3 has 15 residues. CDR1 SGHKS and CDR2 YYEKEE come from the germline V gene (reference sequence). The CDR3 reads CASSSTLTGRPEAFF. Here the CDR3 DNA reads TGTGCCAGCAGCTCTACCCTGACAGGGAGGCCTGAAGCTTTCTTT.

Only one count was recorded for this clone. The V call is TRBV11-3, the J call TRBJ2-1, with 15 bases aligning to TRBD2. The CDR3 has 19 amino acids. V shed 5 bases and J 3 bases; nucleotides not matched to a gene: 11. Germline CDR1 SGHNT, CDR2 YENEEA. CDR3 bases: TGTGCCAGCAGCAGAGGACTAGCGGGGGGGCCAACCCGCTACAATGAGCAGTTCTTC. Translated, it gives CASSRGLAGGPTRYNEQFF.

This clone appeared a few times. CDR3 sequence (DNA): TGTGCCAGCAGTGTCGGGAATACCGGGGAGCTGTTTTTT. Translation: CASSVGNTGELFF. The V gene is TRBV2, the J gene TRBJ2-2; D is perhaps TRBD2 (5 bases). The germline V and J ends were trimmed by 4 bases and 5 bases, with 8 bases remaining between them. CDR1 is SNHLY and CDR2 is FYNNEI in the germline V gene. CDR3 length equals 13 residues.

The V call is TRBV6-5, the J call TRBJ2-3; TRBD2 matches 8 bases. Germline assignment: CDR1 MNHEY and CDR2 SVGAGI. V was pared by 2 bases and J by 0 bases, with 4 bases of the junction left unmatched. The CDR3 length is 16 residues. CDR3 sequence: CASSYGRLASTDTQYF. The DNA for the CDR3 is TGTGCCAGCAGTTACGGTAGACTAGCGAGCACAGATACGCAGTATTTT.

This sequence joins TRBV11-2 and TRBJ2-1, with 11 bases lining up with TRBD2. Germline lookup yields CDR1 SGHAT and CDR2 FQNNGV. CDR3 length: 15 amino acids. With V trimmed by 5 bases and J by 4 bases, 4 bases remained unmatched. The CDR3 loop reads CASSQPSGGYNEQFF. The CDR3, as DNA: TGTGCCAGCAGCCAGCCTAGCGGGGGGTACAATGAGCAGTTCTTC.

The CDR3: CASSLGQGSNQPQHF. The CDR3 DNA follows: TGTGCCAGCAGTTTAGGACAGGGGAGCAATCAGCCCCAGCATTTT. The rearrangement uses TRBV28 and TRBJ1-5, with 9 bases fitting TRBD1. Per germline, CDR1 MDHEN and CDR2 SYDVKM. Trimming at V came to 2 bases and at J to 1 base, leaving 0 bases not matched to a gene. The CDR3 has 15 amino acids.

The chain couples TRBV10-3 to TRBJ2-5, with D hard to call. The CDR3 length is 12 residues. Trimming left V 10 bases short and J 2 bases short, with 11 bases between. The V gene's germline CDR1 is ENHRY and CDR2 SYGVKD. The CDR3 DNA reads as TGTGCCACCCGAACGGGTCAAGAGACCCAGTACTTC. Its protein is CATRTGQETQYF.

V is TRBV6-2 or TRBV6-3 and J is TRBJ2-2; D is possibly TRBD1 or TRBD2 (6 bases each). V lost 5 bases and J lost 7, with 17 bases in between. This CDR3 has 15 amino acids. Germline V gene data show CDR1 as MNHEY and CDR2 as SVGEGT. The CDR3 reads CASSEGGHLVGELFF. In DNA, the CDR3 is TGTGCCAGCAGTGAGGGGGGCCATTTGGTCGGGGAGCTGTTTTTT.